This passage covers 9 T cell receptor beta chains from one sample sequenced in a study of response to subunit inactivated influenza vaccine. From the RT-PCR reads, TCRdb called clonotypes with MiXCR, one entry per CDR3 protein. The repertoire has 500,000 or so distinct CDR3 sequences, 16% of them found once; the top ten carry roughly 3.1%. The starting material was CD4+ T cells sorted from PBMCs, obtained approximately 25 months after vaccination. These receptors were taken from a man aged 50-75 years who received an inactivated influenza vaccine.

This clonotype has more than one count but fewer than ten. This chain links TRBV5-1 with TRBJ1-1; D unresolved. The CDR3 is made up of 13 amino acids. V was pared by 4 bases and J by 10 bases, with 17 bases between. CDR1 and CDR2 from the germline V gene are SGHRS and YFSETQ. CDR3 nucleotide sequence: TGCGCCAGCAGCGCCGACCTGGGGATGCGAGCTTTCTTT. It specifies CASSADLGMRAFF.

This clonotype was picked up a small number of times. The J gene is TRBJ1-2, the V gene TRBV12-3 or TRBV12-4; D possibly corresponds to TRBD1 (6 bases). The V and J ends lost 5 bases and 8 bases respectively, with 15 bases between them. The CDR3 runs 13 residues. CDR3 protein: CASSMTGLGGYTF. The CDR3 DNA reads TGTGCCAGCAGTATGACAGGTTTGGGAGGCTACACCTTC.

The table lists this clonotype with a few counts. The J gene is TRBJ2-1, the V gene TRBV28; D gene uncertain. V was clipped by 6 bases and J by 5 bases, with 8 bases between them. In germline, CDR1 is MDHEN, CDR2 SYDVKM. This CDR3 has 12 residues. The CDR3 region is CASRTNHNEQFF. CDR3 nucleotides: TGTGCCAGCAGGACCAACCACAATGAGCAGTTCTTC.

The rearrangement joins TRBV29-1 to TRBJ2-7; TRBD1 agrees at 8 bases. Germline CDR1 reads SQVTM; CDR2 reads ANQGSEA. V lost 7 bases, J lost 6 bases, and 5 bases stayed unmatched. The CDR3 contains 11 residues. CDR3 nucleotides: TGCAGCGCAAGACAGGGGAGCGAGCAGTACTTC. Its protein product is CSARQGSEQYF.

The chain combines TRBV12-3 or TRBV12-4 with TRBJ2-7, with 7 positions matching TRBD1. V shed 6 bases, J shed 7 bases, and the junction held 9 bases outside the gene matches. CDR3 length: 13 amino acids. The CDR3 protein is CASSLYGTAEQYF. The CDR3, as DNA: TGTGCCAGCAGCCTCTATGGGACAGCAGAGCAGTACTTC.

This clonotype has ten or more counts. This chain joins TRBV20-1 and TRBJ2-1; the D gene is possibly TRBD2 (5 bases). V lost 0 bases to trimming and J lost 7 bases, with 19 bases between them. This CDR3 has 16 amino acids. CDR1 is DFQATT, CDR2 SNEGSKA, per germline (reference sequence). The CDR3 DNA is TGCAGTGCTAGAGACCCCCGGCTAGCATCTGGGAATGAGCAGTTCTTC. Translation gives CSARDPRLASGNEQFF.

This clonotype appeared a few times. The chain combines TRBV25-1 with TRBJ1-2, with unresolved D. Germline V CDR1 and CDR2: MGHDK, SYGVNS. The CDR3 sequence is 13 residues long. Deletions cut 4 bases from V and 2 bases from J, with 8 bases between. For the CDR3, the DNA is TGTGCCAGCAGTGTCTACATGAACTATGGCTACACCTTC. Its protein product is CASSVYMNYGYTF.

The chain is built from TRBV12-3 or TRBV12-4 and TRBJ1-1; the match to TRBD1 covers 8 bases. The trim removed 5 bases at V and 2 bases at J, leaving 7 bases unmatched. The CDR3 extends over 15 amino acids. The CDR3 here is CASSKRQGANTEAFF. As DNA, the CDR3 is TGTGCCAGCAGTAAAAGGCAGGGGGCAAACACTGAAGCTTTCTTT.

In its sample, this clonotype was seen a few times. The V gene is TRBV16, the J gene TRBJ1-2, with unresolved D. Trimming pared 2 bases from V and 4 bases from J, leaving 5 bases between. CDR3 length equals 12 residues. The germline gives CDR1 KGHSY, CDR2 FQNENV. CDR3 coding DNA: TGTGCCAGCAGCCAAAACGGCTATGGCTACACCTTC. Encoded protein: CASSQNGYGYTF.